This is a list of T cell receptor beta chains from one sample in a study of T cell clones after liver transplantation. Produced via immunoSEQ multiplex PCR; TCRdb's table is partial and in-frame only. The data hold 50,000 or so clones, with roughly 70% observed a single time. The source material was CD4+ T cells from blood, sampled around 4.5 years after liver transplant. These receptors were collected from a human patient who received a liver transplant. These T cells may partly come from the graft donor. CDR3s include the opening cysteine and the closing phenylalanine or tryptophan. Fields, in order: clone size, CDR3 length, D gene, V gene, CDR3 protein. D genes are given only for firm matches. Clone size is stated in some rows and not others, as once, few, many or a class when expanded.

size: NA
length: 13
D: NA
V: TRBV5-7
CDR3: CASSLRGTEKLFF

size: NA
length: 16
D: TRBD2
V: TRBV28
CDR3: CASTPGWGGTSYEQYF

size: NA
length: 14
D: TRBD1
V: TRBV28
CDR3: CASSLSGGDYGYTF

size: few
length: 16
D: TRBD1
V: TRBV7-3
CDR3: CASSPLEGARTDTQYF

size: NA
length: 13
D: TRBD1
V: TRBV30
CDR3: CAWRQGAGETQYF

size: NA
length: 15
D: TRBD1
V: TRBV9
CDR3: CASSDYRGRDYGYTF

size: NA
length: 12
D: NA
V: TRBV10-3
CDR3: CAISRTANEQFF

size: NA
length: 16
D: TRBD2
V: TRBV7-8
CDR3: CASAYGTSAGVYEQYF

size: few
length: 15
D: NA
V: TRBV21-1
CDR3: CASSKETGSNQPQHF

size: NA
length: 15
D: TRBD2
V: TRBV19
CDR3: CASTQPGLGTYEQFF

size: once
length: 13
D: NA
V: TRBV19
CDR3: CASSIDPRATQYF

size: few
length: 13
D: NA
V: TRBV7-2
CDR3: CASSFTGAYGYTF

size: NA
length: 15
D: NA
V: TRBV6-5
CDR3: CASSYSSLGNEKLFF

size: NA
length: 16
D: TRBD2
V: TRBV7-2
CDR3: CASSRRAGRSYNEQFF

size: NA
length: 14
D: NA
V: TRBV11-2
CDR3: CASSSPRRANVLTF

size: few
length: 11
D: NA
V: TRBV21-1
CDR3: CASSMGWGLFF

size: NA
length: 16
D: TRBD2
V: TRBV10-2
CDR3: CASSVTGTTLSSEQFF

size: NA
length: 15
D: TRBD1
V: TRBV6-5
CDR3: CASSYDSDRGRGYTF

size: once
length: 15
D: NA
V: TRBV6-5
CDR3: CASRSQGLAGNTIYF

size: NA
length: 14
D: TRBD1
V: TRBV5-1
CDR3: CASRRDRDYDEAFF

size: many
length: 12
D: NA
V: TRBV10-3
CDR3: CAISDSNQPQHF

size: NA
length: 14
D: NA
V: TRBV5-1
CDR3: CASSFGGSNEKLFF

size: NA
length: 14
D: TRBD1
V: TRBV19
CDR3: CASSRDRGIGELFF

size: NA
length: 15
D: TRBD1
V: TRBV6-5
CDR3: CASRPGQGSYNEQFF

size: few
length: 13
D: NA
V: TRBV5-1
CDR3: CASSLVEGAEAFF

size: NA
length: 14
D: NA
V: TRBV7-8
CDR3: CASSSTGLQQPQHF

size: NA
length: 12
D: NA
V: TRBV28
CDR3: CASRQPNQPQHF

size: NA
length: 14
D: NA
V: TRBV6-1
CDR3: CASTQGPTNEKLFF

size: NA
length: 12
D: NA
V: TRBV27
CDR3: CASSQNTGELFF

size: NA
length: 16
D: NA
V: TRBV18
CDR3: CASSPRASQGFAEAFF

size: NA
length: 15
D: TRBD1
V: TRBV30
CDR3: CAWRGGTGGHNEQFF

size: NA
length: 15
D: NA
V: TRBV6-6
CDR3: CASSKSRQGNQPQHF

size: NA
length: 15
D: TRBD2
V: TRBV19
CDR3: CASSRLAGNTGELFF

size: NA
length: 15
D: NA
V: TRBV6-1
CDR3: CASRLGRDGGNTIYF

size: NA
length: 11
D: NA
V: TRBV25-1
CDR3: CASSGTYEQYF

size: NA
length: 13
D: NA
V: TRBV6-6
CDR3: CASSYRATGELFF

size: NA
length: 12
D: NA
V: TRBV9
CDR3: CASSPPTDTQYF

size: few
length: 15
D: TRBD1
V: TRBV5-6
CDR3: CASSLPGQESYGYTF

size: NA
length: 14
D: TRBD1
V: TRBV27
CDR3: CASSRSGTAYEQYF

size: NA
length: 15
D: TRBD1
V: TRBV5-4
CDR3: CASSLIGQGSRELFF

size: NA
length: 14
D: TRBD1
V: TRBV6-5
CDR3: CASTKQGEGTEAFF